This TCR beta chain appears in the sequencing data of a study of blood T cell repertoires in COVID-19. V lost 5 bases and J 6 bases, leaving 18 bases between the germline ends. This CDR3 is 15 amino acids long. Germline V gene lookup returns CDR1 SGHDN and CDR2 FVKESK. Libraries were prepared by immunoSEQ multiplex PCR; TCRdb keeps only in-frame clonotypes and omits some of them. Counted here are 250,000 to 350,000 clones, 85% to 90% occurring once; the ten biggest clones make up about 6%. The gene calls are TRBV14 and TRBJ2-3; possible D gene TRBD1, 5 bases. Sequenced: peripheral blood. The sequence was collected from a woman in her fifties or sixties with COVID-19, enrolled during active disease. CDR3 sequence reads: CASSANTQGTDTQYF. CDR3 in DNA: TGTGCCAGCAGCGCAAACACCCAGGGTACGGATACGCAGTATTTT.